The subject of this entry is one T cell receptor (beta chain). This entry belongs to a study of T cell changes during pregnancy in multiple sclerosis. Trimming shortened V by 4 bases and J by 6 bases, and 13 bases separated the two germline ends. The CDR3 is 14 amino acids. Germline values: CDR1 GTSNPN, CDR2 SVGIG (reference sequence). Assay used: immunoSEQ multiplex PCR; TCRdb lists only in-frame clones, some missing. The data hold about 70,000 clones, with under 95% observed a single time. The sample consisted of peripheral blood, taken in the third trimester of pregnancy. This TCR was recovered from a female donor in good health, enrolled as a control in a pregnancy study. The V and J genes are TRBV30 and TRBJ1-6, with D possibly being TRBD1 (6 bases). The CDR3 sequence is CAWTPGTLNSPLHF. The CDR3 DNA reads TGTGCCTGGACTCCCGGGACACTTAATTCACCCCTCCACTTT.